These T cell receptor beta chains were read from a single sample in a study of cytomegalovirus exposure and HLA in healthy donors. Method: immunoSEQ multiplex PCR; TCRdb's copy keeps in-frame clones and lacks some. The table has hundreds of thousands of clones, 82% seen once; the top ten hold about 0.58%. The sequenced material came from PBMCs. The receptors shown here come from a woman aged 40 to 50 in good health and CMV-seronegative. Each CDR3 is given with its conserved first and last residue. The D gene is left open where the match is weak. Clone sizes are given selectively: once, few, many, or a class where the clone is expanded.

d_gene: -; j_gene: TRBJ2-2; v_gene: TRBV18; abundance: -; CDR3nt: TGTGCCAGCTCCCCTCGAGCGACCGGGGAGCTGTTTTTT; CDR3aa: CASSPRATGELFF
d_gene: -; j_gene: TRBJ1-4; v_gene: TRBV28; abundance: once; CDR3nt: TGTGCCAGCAGTTCCCGGGGTTTCCGTATCCTCCGTTTCCTGTTTTTT; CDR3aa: CASSSRGFRILRFLFF
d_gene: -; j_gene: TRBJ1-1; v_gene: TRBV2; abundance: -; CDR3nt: TGTGCCAGCAGTGAACAGGGGAGGAACACTGAAGCTTTCTTT; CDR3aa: CASSEQGRNTEAFF
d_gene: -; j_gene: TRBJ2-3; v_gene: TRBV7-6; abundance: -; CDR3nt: TGTGCCAGCAGCTCGCGACTCCCAGATACGCAGTATTTT; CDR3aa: CASSSRLPDTQYF
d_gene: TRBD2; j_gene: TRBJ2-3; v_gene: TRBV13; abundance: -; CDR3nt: TGTGCCAGCAGCTTAGGCTGGACGCGGGGGGGTAGCACAGATACGCAGTATTTT; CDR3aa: CASSLGWTRGGSTDTQYF
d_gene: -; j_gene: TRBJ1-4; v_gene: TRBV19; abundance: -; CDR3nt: TGTGCCAGTAGTACCCCAGGGATTAATGAAAAACTGTTTTTT; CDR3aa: CASSTPGINEKLFF
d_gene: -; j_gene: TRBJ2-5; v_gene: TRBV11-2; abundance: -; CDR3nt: TGTGCCAGCAGCTCTCCCTCTGCGTCAGGTAGAGGGGAGACCCAGTACTTC; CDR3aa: CASSSPSASGRGETQYF
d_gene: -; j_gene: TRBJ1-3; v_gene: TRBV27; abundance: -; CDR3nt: TGTGCCAGCAGTTTCGGGGGCTCTGGAAACACCATATATTTT; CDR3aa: CASSFGGSGNTIYF
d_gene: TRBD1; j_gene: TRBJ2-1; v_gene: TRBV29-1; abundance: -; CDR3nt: TGCAGCGTTGAACCTACGACAGGGGCAAATGAGCAGTTCTTC; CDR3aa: CSVEPTTGANEQFF
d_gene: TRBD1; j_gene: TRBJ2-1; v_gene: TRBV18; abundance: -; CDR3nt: TGTGCCAGCTCACCAGATGCAGGGGGCGAGTGGGATGAGCAGTTCTTC; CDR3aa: CASSPDAGGEWDEQFF
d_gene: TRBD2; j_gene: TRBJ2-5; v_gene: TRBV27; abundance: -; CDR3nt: TGTGCCAGCACTCCGGGGACTAGCGGCCAAGAGACCCAGTACTTC; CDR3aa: CASTPGTSGQETQYF
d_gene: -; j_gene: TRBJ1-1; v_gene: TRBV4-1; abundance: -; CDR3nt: TGCGCCAGCAGCCAAGAGCGGACCGGGACATGGAACACTGAAGCTTTCTTT; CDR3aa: CASSQERTGTWNTEAFF
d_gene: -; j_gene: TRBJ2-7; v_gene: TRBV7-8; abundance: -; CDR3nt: TGTGCCAGCAGCGGCATCCGGGTTTTAGAGCAGTACTTC; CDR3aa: CASSGIRVLEQYF
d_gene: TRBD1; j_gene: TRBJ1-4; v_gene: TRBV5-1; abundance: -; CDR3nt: TGCGCCAGCAGCGAAGGACAGGGGGCAGGTGAAAAACTGTTTTTT; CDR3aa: CASSEGQGAGEKLFF
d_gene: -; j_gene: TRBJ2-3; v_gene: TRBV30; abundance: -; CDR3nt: TGTGCCTGGAGTCAAGATACGCAGTATTTT; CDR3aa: CAWSQDTQYF
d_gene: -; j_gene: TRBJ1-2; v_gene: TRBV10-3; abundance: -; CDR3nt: TGTGCCATCAGTGAGTCGGTCGGCAGGGAGGACTATGGCTACACCTTC; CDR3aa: CAISESVGREDYGYTF
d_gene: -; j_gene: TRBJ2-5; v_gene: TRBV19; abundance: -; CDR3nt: TGTGCCAGTAGTATCCCATCCCAAGAGACCCAGTACTTC; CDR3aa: CASSIPSQETQYF
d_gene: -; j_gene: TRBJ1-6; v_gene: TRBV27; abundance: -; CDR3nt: TGTGCCAGTCGACAGGCTCTCTATAATTCACCCCTCCACTTT; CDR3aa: CASRQALYNSPLHF
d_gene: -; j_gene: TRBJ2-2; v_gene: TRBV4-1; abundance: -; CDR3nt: TGCGCCAGCAGCCAACTCAGAAACACCGGGGAGCTGTTTTTT; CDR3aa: CASSQLRNTGELFF
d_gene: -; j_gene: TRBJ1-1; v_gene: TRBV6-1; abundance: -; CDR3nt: TGTGCCAGCAGTCGGAGAGGAGGAACTGAAGCTTTCTTT; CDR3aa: CASSRRGGTEAFF
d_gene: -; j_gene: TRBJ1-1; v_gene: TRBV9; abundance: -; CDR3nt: TGTGCCAGCAGTCCCCAGGGAAACACTGAAGCTTTCTTT; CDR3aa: CASSPQGNTEAFF
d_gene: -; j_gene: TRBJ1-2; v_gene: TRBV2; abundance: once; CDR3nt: TGTGCCAGCAGACAGGACTATGGCTACACCTTC; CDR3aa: CASRQDYGYTF
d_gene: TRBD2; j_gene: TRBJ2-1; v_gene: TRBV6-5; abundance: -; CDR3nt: TGTGCCAGCAGTTACTCTAGCGGGAGCAACTACAATGAGCAGTTCTTC; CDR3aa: CASSYSSGSNYNEQFF
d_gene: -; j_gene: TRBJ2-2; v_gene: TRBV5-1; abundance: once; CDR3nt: TGCGCCAGCAGCTTGGAAGTAAGGGGTTACACCGGGGAGCTGTTTTTT; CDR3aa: CASSLEVRGYTGELFF
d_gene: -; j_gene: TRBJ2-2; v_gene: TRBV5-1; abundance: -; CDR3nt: TGCGCCAGCAGCTTTTTACACCTTGATGGCGGGGAGCTGTTTTTT; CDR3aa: CASSFLHLDGGELFF
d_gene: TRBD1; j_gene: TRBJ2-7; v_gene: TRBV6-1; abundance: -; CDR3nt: TGTGCCAGCAACCGACAGGGCCCTATCTACGAGCAGTACTTC; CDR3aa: CASNRQGPIYEQYF
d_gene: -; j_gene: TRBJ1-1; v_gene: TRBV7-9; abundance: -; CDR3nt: TGTGCCAGCAGCTTAGCTCAGGTGGACACTGAAGCTTTCTTT; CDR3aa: CASSLAQVDTEAFF
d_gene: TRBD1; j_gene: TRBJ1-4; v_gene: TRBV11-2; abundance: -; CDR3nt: TGTGCCAGCAGCGCCCGGGACAGGGTGGATGAAAAACTGTTTTTT; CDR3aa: CASSARDRVDEKLFF
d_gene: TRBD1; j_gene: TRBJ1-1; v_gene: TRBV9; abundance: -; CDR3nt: TGTGCCAGCAGCGCCGTCCAGGGGGTGAACACTGAAGCTTTCTTT; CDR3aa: CASSAVQGVNTEAFF
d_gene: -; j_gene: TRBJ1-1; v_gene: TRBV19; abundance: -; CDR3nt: TGTGCCAGTAGTATAGCGCCGGGACAAGCGAACACTGAAGCTTTCTTT; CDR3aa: CASSIAPGQANTEAFF
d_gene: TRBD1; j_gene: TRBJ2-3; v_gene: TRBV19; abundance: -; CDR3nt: TGTGCCAGTAGTTGGCAGGGGGCCACAGATACGCAGTATTTT; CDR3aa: CASSWQGATDTQYF
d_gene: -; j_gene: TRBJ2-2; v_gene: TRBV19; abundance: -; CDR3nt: TGTGCCAGTAGTATAGATCTGGGGCACACCGGGGAGCTGTTTTTT; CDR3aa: CASSIDLGHTGELFF
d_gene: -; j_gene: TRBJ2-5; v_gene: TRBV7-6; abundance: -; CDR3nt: TGTGCCAGCAGCTTAGACTTTGGACAGCAAGAGACCCAGTACTTC; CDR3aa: CASSLDFGQQETQYF
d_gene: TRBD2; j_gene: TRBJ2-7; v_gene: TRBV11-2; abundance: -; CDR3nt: TGTGCCAGCAGCTTACCTAGCGGGGGAACCCCTCACGAGCAGTACTTC; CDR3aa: CASSLPSGGTPHEQYF
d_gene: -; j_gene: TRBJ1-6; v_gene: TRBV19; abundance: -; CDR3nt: TGTGCCAGTAGCAGTGAAAGGACAGCAAATTCACCCCTCCACTTT; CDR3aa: CASSSERTANSPLHF
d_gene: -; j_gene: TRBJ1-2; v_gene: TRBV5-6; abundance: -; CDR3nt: TGTGCCAGCAGCTTGGGGAGTAGCTATGGCTACACCTTC; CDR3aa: CASSLGSSYGYTF
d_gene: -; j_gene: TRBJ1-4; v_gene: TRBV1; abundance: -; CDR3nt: TGCACCAGCAGCCGCACTGACGGGACAGGGAGGGATCCAACTAATGAAAAACTGTTTTTT; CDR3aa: CTSSRTDGTGRDPTNEKLFF
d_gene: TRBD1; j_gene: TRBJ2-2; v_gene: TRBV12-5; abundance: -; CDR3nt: TGTGCTAGTGGTTTGGCACAGGGGGCCGGGGAGCTGTTTTTT; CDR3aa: CASGLAQGAGELFF
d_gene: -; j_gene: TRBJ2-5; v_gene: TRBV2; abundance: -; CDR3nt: TGTGCCAGCAGTGGGGACTACCAAGAGACCCAGTACTTC; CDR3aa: CASSGDYQETQYF